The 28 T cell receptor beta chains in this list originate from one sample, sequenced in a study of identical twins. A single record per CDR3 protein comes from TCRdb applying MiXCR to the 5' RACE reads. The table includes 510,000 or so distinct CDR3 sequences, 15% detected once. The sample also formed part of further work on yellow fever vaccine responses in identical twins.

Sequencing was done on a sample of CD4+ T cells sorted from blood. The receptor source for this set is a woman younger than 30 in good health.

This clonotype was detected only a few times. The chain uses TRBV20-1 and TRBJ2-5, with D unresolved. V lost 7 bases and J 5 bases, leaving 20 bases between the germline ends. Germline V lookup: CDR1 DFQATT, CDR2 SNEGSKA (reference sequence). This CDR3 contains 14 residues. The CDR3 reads CSGTTGGPRETQYF. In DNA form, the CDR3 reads TGCAGTGGCACAACCGGCGGCCCACGGGAGACCCAGTACTTC.

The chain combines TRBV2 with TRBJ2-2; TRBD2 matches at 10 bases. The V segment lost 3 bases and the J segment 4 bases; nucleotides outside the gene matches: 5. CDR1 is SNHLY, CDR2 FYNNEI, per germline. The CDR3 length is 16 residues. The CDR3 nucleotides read TGTGCCAGCAGTGATTCGGTAGCGGGAGGCACCGGGGAGCTGTTTTTT. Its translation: CASSDSVAGGTGELFF.

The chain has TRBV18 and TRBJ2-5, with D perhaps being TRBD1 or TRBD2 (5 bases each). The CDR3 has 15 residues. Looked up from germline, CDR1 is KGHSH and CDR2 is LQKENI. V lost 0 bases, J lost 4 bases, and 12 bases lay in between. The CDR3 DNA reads TGTGCCAGCTCACCACCCTCCAGGGAGAGAGAGACCCAGTACTTC. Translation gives CASSPPSRERETQYF.

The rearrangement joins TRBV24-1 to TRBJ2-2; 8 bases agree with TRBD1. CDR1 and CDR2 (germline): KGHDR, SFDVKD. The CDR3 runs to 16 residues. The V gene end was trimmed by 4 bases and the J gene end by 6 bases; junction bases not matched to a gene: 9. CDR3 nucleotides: TGTGCCACCAGTGACCCCGGACAGGGTCGGGCCGGGGAGCTGTTTTTT. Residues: CATSDPGQGRAGELFF.

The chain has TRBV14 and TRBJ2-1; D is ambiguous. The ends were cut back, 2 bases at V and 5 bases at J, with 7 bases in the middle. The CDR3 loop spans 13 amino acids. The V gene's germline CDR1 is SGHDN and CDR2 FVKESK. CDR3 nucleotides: TGTGCCAGCAGCCAACCCCTCGACAATGAGCAGTTCTTC. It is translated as CASSQPLDNEQFF.

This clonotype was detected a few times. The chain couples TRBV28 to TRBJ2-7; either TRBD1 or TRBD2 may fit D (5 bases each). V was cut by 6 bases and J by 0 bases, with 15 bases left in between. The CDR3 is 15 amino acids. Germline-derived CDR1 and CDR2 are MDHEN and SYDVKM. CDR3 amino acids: CASSPTGRSSYEQYF. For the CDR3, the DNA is TGTGCCAGCAGCCCAACGGGGCGGAGCTCCTACGAGCAGTACTTC.

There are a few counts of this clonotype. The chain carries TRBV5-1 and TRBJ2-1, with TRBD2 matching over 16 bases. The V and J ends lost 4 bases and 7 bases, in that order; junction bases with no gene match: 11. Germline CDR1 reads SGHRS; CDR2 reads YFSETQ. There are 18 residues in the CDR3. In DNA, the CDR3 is TGCGCCAGCAGCCTCGGGACTAGCGGGAGGGGAACTGCTAATGAGCAGTTCTTC. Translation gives CASSLGTSGRGTANEQFF. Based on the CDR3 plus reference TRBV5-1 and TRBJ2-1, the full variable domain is KAGVTQTPRYLIKTRGQQVTLSCSPISGHRSVSWYQQTPGQGLQFLFEYFSETQRNKGNFPGRFSGRQFSNSRSEMNVSTLELGDSALYLCASSLGTSGRGTANEQFFGPGTRLTVL.

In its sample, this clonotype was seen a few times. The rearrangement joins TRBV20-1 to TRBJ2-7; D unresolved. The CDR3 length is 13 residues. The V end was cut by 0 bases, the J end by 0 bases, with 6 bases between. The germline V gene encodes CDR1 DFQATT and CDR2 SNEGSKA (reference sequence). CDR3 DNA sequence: TGCAGTGCTAGAGAGGGCTCCTCCTACGAGCAGTACTTC. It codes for CSAREGSSYEQYF.

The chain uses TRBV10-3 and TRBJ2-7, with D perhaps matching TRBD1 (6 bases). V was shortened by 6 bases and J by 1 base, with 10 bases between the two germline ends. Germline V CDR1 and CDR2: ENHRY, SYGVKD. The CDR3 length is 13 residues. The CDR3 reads CAISPGDSYEQYF. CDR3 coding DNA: TGTGCCATCAGCCCAGGGGATTCCTACGAGCAGTACTTC.

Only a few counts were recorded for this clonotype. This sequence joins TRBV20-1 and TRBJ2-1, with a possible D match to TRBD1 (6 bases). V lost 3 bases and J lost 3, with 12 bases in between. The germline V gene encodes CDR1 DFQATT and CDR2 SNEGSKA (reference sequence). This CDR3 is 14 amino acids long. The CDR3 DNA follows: TGCAGTGCTAGTGACAGGAGCCTCTACAATGAGCAGTTCTTC. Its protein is CSASDRSLYNEQFF.

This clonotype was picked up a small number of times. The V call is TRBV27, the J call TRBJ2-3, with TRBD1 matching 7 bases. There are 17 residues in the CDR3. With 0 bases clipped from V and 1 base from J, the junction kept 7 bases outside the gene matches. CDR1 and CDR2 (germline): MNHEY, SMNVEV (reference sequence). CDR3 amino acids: CASSLSQRQGGTDTQYF. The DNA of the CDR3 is TGTGCCAGCAGTTTATCCCAACGACAGGGCGGCACAGATACGCAGTATTTT.

The CDR3: CASSFSGSIGETQYF. CDR3 bases: TGTGCCAGCAGTTTTTCGGGTTCGATTGGGGAGACCCAGTACTTC. The chain uses TRBV27 and TRBJ2-5, with D unresolved. Germline V lookup: CDR1 MNHEY, CDR2 SMNVEV (reference sequence). The CDR3 is 15 residues long. The V end was cut by 3 bases, the J end by 5 bases, with 16 bases between.

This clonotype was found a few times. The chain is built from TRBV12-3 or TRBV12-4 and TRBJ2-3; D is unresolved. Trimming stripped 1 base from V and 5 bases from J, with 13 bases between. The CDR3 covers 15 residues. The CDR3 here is CASSLVGLLRDTQYF. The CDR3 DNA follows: TGTGCCAGCAGTTTAGTAGGCCTTCTCAGAGATACGCAGTATTTT.

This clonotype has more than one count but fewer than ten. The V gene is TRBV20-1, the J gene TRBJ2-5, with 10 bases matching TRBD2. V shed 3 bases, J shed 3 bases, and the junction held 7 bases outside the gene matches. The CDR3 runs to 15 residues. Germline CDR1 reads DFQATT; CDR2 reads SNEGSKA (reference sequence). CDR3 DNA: TGCAGTGCTAGTAAGGGGACTAGCGTGAAAGAGACCCAGTACTTC. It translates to CSASKGTSVKETQYF.

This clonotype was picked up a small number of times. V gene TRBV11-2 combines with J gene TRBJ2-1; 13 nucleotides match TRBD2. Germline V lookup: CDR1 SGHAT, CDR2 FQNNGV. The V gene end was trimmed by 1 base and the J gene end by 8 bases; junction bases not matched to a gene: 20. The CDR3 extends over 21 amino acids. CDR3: CASSLGRRTSGGRKLVDEQFF. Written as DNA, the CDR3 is TGTGCCAGCAGCTTAGGCCGGCGGACTAGCGGGGGACGGAAGCTCGTCGATGAGCAGTTCTTC.

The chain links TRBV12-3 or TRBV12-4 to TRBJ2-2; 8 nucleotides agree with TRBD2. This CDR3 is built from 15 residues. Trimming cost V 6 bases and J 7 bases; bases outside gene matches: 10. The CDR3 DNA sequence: TGTGCCAGCAGCACAGGGATAACTAGCGGCGGGGAGCTGTTTTTT. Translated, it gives CASSTGITSGGELFF.

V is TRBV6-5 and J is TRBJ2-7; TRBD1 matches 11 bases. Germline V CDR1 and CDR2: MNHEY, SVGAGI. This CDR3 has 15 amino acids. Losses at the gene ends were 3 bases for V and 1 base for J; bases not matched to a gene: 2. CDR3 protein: CASSYRDRGSYEQYV. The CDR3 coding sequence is TGTGCCAGCAGTTATCGGGACAGGGGGTCCTACGAGCAGTACGTC.

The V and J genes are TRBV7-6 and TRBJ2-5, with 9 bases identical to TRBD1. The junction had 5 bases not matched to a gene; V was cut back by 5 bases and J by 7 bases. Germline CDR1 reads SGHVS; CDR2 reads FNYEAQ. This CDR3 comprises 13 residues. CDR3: CASSRDREATQYF. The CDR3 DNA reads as TGTGCCAGCAGCCGGGACAGGGAGGCGACCCAGTACTTC.

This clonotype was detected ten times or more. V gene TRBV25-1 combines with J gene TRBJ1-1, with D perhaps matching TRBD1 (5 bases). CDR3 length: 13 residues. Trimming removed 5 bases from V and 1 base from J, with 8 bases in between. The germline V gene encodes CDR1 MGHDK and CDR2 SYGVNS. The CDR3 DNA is TGTGCCAGCAGTTTCGGGGCGAACACTGAAGCTTTCTTT. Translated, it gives CASSFGANTEAFF.

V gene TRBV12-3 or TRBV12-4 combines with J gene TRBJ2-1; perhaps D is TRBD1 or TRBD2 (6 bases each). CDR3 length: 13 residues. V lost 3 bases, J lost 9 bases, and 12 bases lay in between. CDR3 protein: CASSFRGAGEQFF. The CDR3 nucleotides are TGTGCCAGCAGTTTTAGGGGGGCCGGTGAGCAGTTCTTC.

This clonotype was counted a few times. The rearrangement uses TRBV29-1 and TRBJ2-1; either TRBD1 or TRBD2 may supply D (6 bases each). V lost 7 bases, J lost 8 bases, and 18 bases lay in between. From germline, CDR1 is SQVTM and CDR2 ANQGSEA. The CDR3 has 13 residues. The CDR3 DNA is TGCAGCGGGAAGGTGGGGGGCCGCGATGAGCAGTTCTTC. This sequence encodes CSGKVGGRDEQFF.

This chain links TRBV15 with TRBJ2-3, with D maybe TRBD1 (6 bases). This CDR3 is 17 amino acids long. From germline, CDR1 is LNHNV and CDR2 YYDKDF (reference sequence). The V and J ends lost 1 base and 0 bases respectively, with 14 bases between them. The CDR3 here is CATSRVVTGPSTDTQYF. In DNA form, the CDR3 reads TGTGCCACCAGCAGAGTCGTTACAGGGCCTAGCACAGATACGCAGTATTTT.

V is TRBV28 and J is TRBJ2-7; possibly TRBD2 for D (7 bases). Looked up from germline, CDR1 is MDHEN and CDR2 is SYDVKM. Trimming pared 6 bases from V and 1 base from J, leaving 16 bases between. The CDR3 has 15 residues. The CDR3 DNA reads TGTGCCAGCAGCCTAGGGGGGGGTTGGTCCTACGAGCAGTACTTC. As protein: CASSLGGGWSYEQYF.

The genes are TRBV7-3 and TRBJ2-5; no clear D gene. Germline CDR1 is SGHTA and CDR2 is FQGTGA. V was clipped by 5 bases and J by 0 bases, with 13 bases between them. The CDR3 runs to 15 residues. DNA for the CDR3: TGTGCCAGCAGCCCTTTTAGGGCTGACCAAGAGACCCAGTACTTC. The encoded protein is CASSPFRADQETQYF.

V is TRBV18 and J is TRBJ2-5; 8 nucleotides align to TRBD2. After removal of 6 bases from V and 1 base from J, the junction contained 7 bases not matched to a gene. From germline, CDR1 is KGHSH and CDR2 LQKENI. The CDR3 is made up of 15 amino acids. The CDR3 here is CASSFREGLQETQYF. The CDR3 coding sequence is TGTGCCAGCTCCTTCCGGGAGGGCCTCCAAGAGACCCAGTACTTC.

Here the CDR3 reads CSARWTGRDTEAFF. In DNA, the CDR3 is TGCAGTGCTAGGTGGACTGGGAGGGACACTGAAGCTTTCTTT. The gene calls are TRBV20-1 and TRBJ1-1; D is ambiguous. CDR3 length: 14 residues. Trimming took off 3 bases at V and 3 bases at J, with 14 bases between the two ends. Germline CDR1 reads DFQATT; CDR2 reads SNEGSKA (reference sequence).

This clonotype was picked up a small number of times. The CDR3 protein is CASSPPHGGPNNEQFF. The CDR3 nucleotides are TGTGCCAGCTCACCACCCCACGGGGGACCAAACAATGAGCAGTTCTTC. The chain joins TRBV18 to TRBJ2-1, with D perhaps matching TRBD2 (6 bases). CDR1 KGHSH and CDR2 LQKENI come from the germline V gene. This CDR3 has 16 amino acids. Trimming removed 0 bases at V and 5 bases at J, with 14 bases between.

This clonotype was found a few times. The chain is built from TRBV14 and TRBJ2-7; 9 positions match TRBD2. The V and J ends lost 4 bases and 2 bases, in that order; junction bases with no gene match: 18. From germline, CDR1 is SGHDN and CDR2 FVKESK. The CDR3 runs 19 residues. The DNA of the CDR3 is TGTGCCAGCAGCCGCGGACTTTGGCGGGAGGGAGTCGTGACCTACGAGCAGTACTTC. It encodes CASSRGLWREGVVTYEQYF.